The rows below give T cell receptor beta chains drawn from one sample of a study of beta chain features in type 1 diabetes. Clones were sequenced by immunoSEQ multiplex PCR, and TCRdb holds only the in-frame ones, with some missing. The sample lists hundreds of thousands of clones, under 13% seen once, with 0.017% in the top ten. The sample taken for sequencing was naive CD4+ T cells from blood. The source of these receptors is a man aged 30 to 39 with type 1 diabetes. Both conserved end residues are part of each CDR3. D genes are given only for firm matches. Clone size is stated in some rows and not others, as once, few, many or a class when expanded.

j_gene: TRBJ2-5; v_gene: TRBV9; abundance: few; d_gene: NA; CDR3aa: CASSARDTQETQYF; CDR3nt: TGTGCCAGCAGCGCCCGGGACACCCAAGAGACCCAGTACTTC
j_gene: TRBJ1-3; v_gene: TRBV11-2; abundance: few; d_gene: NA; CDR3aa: CASGLLSGNTIYF; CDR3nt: TGTGCCAGCGGACTGCTCTCTGGAAACACCATATATTTT
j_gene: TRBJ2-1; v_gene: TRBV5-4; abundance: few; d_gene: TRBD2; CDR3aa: CASEENSAGNEQFF; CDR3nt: TGTGCCAGCGAGGAAAACTCAGCGGGGAATGAGCAGTTCTTC
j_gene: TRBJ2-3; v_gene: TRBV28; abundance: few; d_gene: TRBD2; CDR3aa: CASSLRRGGSTDTQYF; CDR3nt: TGTGCCAGCAGTTTACGTCGCGGGGGGTCCACAGATACGCAGTATTTT
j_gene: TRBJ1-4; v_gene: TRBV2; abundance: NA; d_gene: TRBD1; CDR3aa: CASSEDRGNEKLFF; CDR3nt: TGTGCCAGCAGTGAGGACAGGGGAAATGAAAAACTGTTTTTT
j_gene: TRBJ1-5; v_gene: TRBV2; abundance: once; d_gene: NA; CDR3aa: CASSDILDRQPQHF; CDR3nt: TGTGCCAGCAGCGATATTTTAGACAGACAGCCCCAGCATTTT
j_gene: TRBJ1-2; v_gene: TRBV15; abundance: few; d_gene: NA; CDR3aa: CATSRGNRAPFGYTF; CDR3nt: TGTGCCACCAGCAGAGGTAACAGGGCACCCTTCGGCTACACCTTC
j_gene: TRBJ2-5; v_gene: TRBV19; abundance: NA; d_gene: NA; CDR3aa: CASSGSRRGDQETQYF; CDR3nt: TGTGCCAGTAGTGGAAGTCGTCGCGGGGACCAAGAGACCCAGTACTTC
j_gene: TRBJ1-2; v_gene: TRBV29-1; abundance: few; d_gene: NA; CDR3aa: CSVGSGKGYTF; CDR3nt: TGCAGCGTTGGGTCGGGGAAGGGCTACACCTTC
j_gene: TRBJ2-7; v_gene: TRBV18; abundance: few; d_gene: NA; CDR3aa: CASSPSPVEQYF; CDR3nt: TGTGCCAGCTCACCGTCGCCAGTAGAGCAGTACTTC
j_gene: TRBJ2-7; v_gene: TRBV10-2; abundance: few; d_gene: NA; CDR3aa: CATTRRLSGAVGEQYF; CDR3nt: TGCGCCACCACCCGACGCCTATCAGGGGCGGTGGGCGAGCAGTACTTC
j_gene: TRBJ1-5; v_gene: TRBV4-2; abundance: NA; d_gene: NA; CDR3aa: CASSHLQGLGNQPQHF; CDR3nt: TGTGCCAGCAGCCATTTACAGGGATTGGGCAATCAGCCCCAGCATTTT
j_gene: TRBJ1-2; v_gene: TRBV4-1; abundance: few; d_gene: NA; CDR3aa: CASSQTGNYGYTF; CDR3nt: TGCGCCAGCAGCCAGACAGGAAACTATGGCTACACCTTC
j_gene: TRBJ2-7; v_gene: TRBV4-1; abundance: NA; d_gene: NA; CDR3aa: CASSQERRGHTLAYEQYF; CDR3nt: TGCGCCAGCAGCCAAGAAAGGAGGGGGCATACCCTAGCCTACGAGCAGTACTTC
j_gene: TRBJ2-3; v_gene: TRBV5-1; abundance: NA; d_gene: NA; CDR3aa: CASSTIETDTQYF; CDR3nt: TGCGCCAGCAGCACGATAGAGACAGATACGCAGTATTTT
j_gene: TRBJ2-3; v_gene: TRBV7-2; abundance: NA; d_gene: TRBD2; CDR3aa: CASSFSGLAGADTQYF; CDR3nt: TGTGCCAGCAGCTTCTCCGGACTAGCGGGGGCAGATACGCAGTATTTT
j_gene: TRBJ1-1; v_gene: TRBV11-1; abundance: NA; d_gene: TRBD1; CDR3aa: CASSFDRGGAFF; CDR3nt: TGTGCCAGCAGCTTCGACAGGGGTGGGGCTTTCTTT
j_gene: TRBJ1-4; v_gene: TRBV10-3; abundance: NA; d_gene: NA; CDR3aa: CAISGQGSPGKLFF; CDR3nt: TGTGCCATCAGTGGGCAGGGTTCCCCGGGAAAACTGTTTTTT
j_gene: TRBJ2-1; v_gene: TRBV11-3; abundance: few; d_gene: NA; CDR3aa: CASSLTRNEQFF; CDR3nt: TGTGCCAGCAGCTTGACTAGGAATGAGCAGTTCTTC
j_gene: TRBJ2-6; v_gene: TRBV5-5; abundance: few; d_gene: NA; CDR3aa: CASSYGKSGANVLTF; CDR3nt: TGTGCCAGCAGCTACGGGAAATCTGGGGCCAACGTCCTGACTTTC
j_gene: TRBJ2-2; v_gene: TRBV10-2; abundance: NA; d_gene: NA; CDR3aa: CASSKDRPNTGELFF; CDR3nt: TGCGCCAGCTCAAAAGACAGGCCGAACACCGGGGAGCTGTTTTTT
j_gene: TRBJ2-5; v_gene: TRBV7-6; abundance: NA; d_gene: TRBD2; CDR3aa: CASSSGTSGGETQYF; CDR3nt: TGTGCCAGCAGCTCCGGGACTAGCGGGGGCGAGACCCAGTACTTC
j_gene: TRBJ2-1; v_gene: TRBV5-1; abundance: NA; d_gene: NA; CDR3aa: CASSFDSAYNEQFF; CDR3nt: TGCGCCAGCAGCTTCGACAGTGCTTACAATGAGCAGTTCTTC
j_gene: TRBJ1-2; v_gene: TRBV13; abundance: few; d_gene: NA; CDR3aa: CASTETGGAEYGYTF; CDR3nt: TGTGCCAGCACCGAAACGGGGGGCGCAGAGTATGGCTACACCTTC
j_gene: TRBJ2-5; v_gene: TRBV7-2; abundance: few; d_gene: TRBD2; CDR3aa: CASSPGSTSVTQYF; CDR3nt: TGTGCCAGCAGCCCAGGATCGACTAGCGTGACCCAGTACTTC
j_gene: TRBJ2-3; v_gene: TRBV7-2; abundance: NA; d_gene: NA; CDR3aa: CASSLNKGTDTQYF; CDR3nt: TGTGCCAGCAGCCTAAATAAGGGGACAGATACGCAGTATTTT
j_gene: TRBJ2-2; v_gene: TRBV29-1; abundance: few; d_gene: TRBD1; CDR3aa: CSAVTGPTGELFF; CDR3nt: TGCAGCGCCGTGACAGGGCCCACCGGGGAGCTGTTTTTT